The next 30 T cell receptor beta chains were all read from a single sample in a study of molecular identifiers for immune sequencing clone quantification. Using its own MiXCR run on the PCR reads, TCRdb lists one record per CDR3 protein. The data show around 480,000 distinct CDR3 sequences, with about 21% seen just once and under 0.85% held by the top ten. Sequences were obtained from naive CD8+ T cells from blood, with Jurkat cell RNA spiked in. Described subset: FACS-sorted CD8+CD4-CCR7+CD45RA+ naive T cells. These receptors originate from a human donor in good health. Some libraries in this study had Jurkat cell RNA spiked in.

This clonotype was counted only a few times. This CDR3 is CSARDMARVSYEQYF. The CDR3 bases are TGCAGTGCTAGAGATATGGCCAGGGTATCATACGAGCAGTACTTC. V is TRBV20-1 and J is TRBJ2-7; maybe TRBD1 (5 bases). CDR3 length equals 15 residues. V was clipped by 0 bases and J by 4 bases, with 16 bases between them. Germline V gene data show CDR1 as DFQATT and CDR2 as SNEGSKA (reference sequence).

J is TRBJ2-7 and V is TRBV30; no definite D call. The CDR3 totals 13 residues. Trimming shortened V by 4 bases and J by 0 bases, and 10 bases separated the two germline ends. Per germline, CDR1 GTSNPN and CDR2 SVGIG (reference sequence). CDR3 protein: CAWTDPRSYEQYF. In DNA form, the CDR3 reads TGTGCCTGGACAGATCCTCGCTCCTACGAGCAGTACTTC.

In this sample, this clonotype turned up a few times. One end of the junction varies from germline; a read error may be responsible. The rearrangement uses TRBV7-2 and TRBJ2-2, with D tentatively TRBD2 (7 bases). The CDR3 runs to 16 residues. Germline CDR1 reads SGHTA; CDR2 reads FQGNSA. The CDR3 loop reads CASSLRGGPNAGELFF. In DNA, the CDR3 is TGTGCCAGCAGCTTACGCGGGGGCCCGAACGCCGGGGAGCTGTTTTTT.

About this clonotype: A much larger clone is a single base away; this may be a read error. A read error is likely, as this CDR3 ends without the conserved phenylalanine or tryptophan. J is TRBJ1-2 and V is TRBV29-1; D is uncertain. Germline lookup yields CDR1 SQVTM and CDR2 ANQGSEA. The V gene lost 4 bases and the J gene lost 8 bases, with 14 bases spanning the gap. This CDR3 is 12 amino acids long. This CDR3 is CSVVVGVGGYTS. CDR3 nucleotides: TGCAGCGTTGTTGTGGGAGTGGGAGGCTACACCTCC.

On this clonotype: Relative to the germline gene, one junction end is altered; a read error may explain this. This chain links TRBV7-6 with TRBJ2-6; 8 nucleotides align to TRBD1. Germline V lookup: CDR1 SGHVS, CDR2 FNYEAQ. The CDR3 covers 14 residues. CDR3 bases: TGTGCCAGCAGCGGACCGGGACAGGCCAGCGTCCTGACTTTC. Amino acid sequence: CASSGPGQASVLTF.

This clonotype was picked up many times. The chain couples TRBV29-1 to TRBJ2-7; the match to TRBD2 covers 9 bases. The CDR3 extends over 15 amino acids. J was trimmed by 6 bases and V by 1 base; bases with no gene match: 10. Looked up from germline, CDR1 is SQVTM and CDR2 is ANQGSEA. The CDR3 DNA sequence: TGCAGCGTTGAAGCGGGCGGGAGGGCCTTTATCGAGCAGTACTTC. Its protein product is CSVEAGGRAFIEQYF.

The V gene is TRBV24-1, the J gene TRBJ2-5; 8 positions agree with TRBD2. CDR3 length equals 16 residues. Germline CDR1 is KGHDR and CDR2 is SFDVKD. V was clipped by 1 base and J by 5 bases; unmatched bases: 8. For the CDR3, the DNA is TGTGCCACCAGTGATTTCCGAGCGGGAGAGGAGGAGACCCAGTACTTC. It is translated as CATSDFRAGEEETQYF.

The chain couples TRBV11-2 to TRBJ2-5; TRBD1 aligns across 9 bases. The junction had 8 bases not matched to a gene; V was cut back by 3 bases and J by 0 bases. Germline-derived CDR1 and CDR2 are SGHAT and FQNNGV. This CDR3 region has 17 residues. The CDR3 sequence: CASSFLGQGTYQETQYF. CDR3 DNA: TGTGCCAGCAGCTTTCTAGGACAGGGGACGTACCAAGAGACCCAGTACTTC.

The chain recombines TRBV11-2 with TRBJ2-3; 13 bases are a match to TRBD2. The CDR3 extends over 15 amino acids. CDR1 and CDR2 (germline): SGHAT, FQNNGV. V gave up 9 bases and J gave up 2 bases; unmatched junction bases: 5. CDR3 nucleotides: TGTGCCAGTGGGACTAGCGGGATCCCCACAGATACGCAGTATTTT. It encodes CASGTSGIPTDTQYF.

The rearrangement joins TRBV10-3 to TRBJ2-7, with 9 bases identical to TRBD1. Trimming at V came to 6 bases and at J to 3 bases, leaving 3 bases not matched to a gene. This CDR3 is 13 amino acids long. Germline CDR1 is ENHRY and CDR2 is SYGVKD. The CDR3 protein is CAIRRDRDYEQYF. The CDR3, as DNA: TGTGCCATCAGACGGGACAGGGACTACGAGCAGTACTTC.

This clonotype was seen at least ten times. The rearrangement links TRBV4-2 to TRBJ2-5; 8 bases fit TRBD2. The germline CDR1 and CDR2 sequences are LGHNA and YNFKEQ. The CDR3 consists of 13 residues. The ends lost 4 bases at V and 5 bases at J; junction bases unmatched: 3. In DNA form, the CDR3 reads TGTGCCAGCAGCCCGGGGGGGCTTGAGACCCAGTACTTC. Translated, it gives CASSPGGLETQYF.

This clonotype was observed a few times. The chain couples TRBV20-1 to TRBJ2-5, with a tentative D call TRBD2 (6 bases). The CDR3 length is 14 residues. Germline assignment: CDR1 DFQATT and CDR2 SNEGSKA (reference sequence). Trimming removed 6 bases at V and 4 bases at J, with 18 bases between. The CDR3 here is CSAQRPRGLETQYF. The CDR3 DNA reads TGCAGTGCCCAACGCCCGCGGGGTTTAGAGACCCAGTACTTC.

To note about this clonotype: Mismatch with germline at one junction end may stem from a read error. The CDR3 region has the DNA TGTGCCAGCAGTGATGTACAGGGTACTGGAAACGCCATATATTTT. Its protein product is CASSDVQGTGNAIYF. The V gene is TRBV2, the J gene TRBJ1-3, with a weak D call TRBD1 (6 bases). Germline V gives CDR1 SNHLY, CDR2 FYNNEI. The length of the CDR3 is 15 residues.

This clonotype was seen only a few times. This chain links TRBV2 with TRBJ1-1, with D maybe TRBD1 (6 bases). The CDR3 is 14 residues long. Germline V gene sequence: CDR1 SNHLY, CDR2 FYNNEI. The V end was cut by 6 bases, the J end by 0 bases, with 11 bases between. CDR3 DNA: TGTGCCAGCAGGGAGGACAGCCTGAACACTGAAGCTTTCTTT. Protein sequence: CASREDSLNTEAFF.

About this clonotype: A clone one base away is much larger, so this may be a read error. The chain combines TRBV7-9 with TRBJ2-7; D might be TRBD2 (6 bases). Trimming cost V 6 bases and J 7 bases, with 16 bases left between them. From germline, CDR1 is SEHNR and CDR2 FQNEAQ (reference sequence). The CDR3 consists of 13 residues. In DNA form, the CDR3 reads TGTGCCAGCAGAGCCGGGACTGGAAGTGAGCAGTACTTC. Its translation: CASRAGTGSEQYF.

This clonotype was detected a few times. The gene calls are TRBV7-2 and TRBJ2-7, with TRBD1 as a possible D gene (6 bases). Trimming took 4 bases from V and 2 from J, leaving 15 bases between them. CDR1 is SGHTA, CDR2 FQGNSA, per germline. The CDR3 sequence is 15 residues long. CDR3 residues: CASSYDRQKTYEQYF. CDR3 bases: TGTGCCAGCAGCTACGACAGGCAGAAAACCTACGAGCAGTACTTC. Complete variable domain (other parts from reference TRBV7-2 and TRBJ2-7): GAGVSQSPSNKVTEKGKDVELRCDPISGHTALYWYRQSLGQGLEFLIYFQGNSAPDKSGLPSDRFSAERTGGSVSTLTIQRTQQEDSAVYLCASSYDRQKTYEQYFGPGTRLTVT.

This chain uses TRBV9 with TRBJ2-3; D possibly matches TRBD1 or TRBD2 (5 bases each). Trimming took 4 bases from V and 0 from J, leaving 15 bases between them. Per germline, CDR1 SGDLS and CDR2 YYNGEE. The CDR3 sequence is 16 residues long. In nucleotides, the CDR3 is TGTGCCAGCAGCCCCGTGCGAGGGGCTAGCACAGATACGCAGTATTTT. Its protein product is CASSPVRGASTDTQYF.

There are a few counts of this clonotype. V gene TRBV3-1 combines with J gene TRBJ2-5; 8 bases agree with TRBD2. V was pared by 0 bases and J by 0 bases, with 9 bases of the junction left unmatched. The CDR3 covers 18 residues. The germline V gene has CDR1 LGHDT and CDR2 YNNKEL (reference sequence). The CDR3 DNA is TGTGCCAGCAGCCAAGAAGGATTACTAGCGGCCTACCAAGAGACCCAGTACTTC. It yields the protein CASSQEGLLAAYQETQYF.

The genes are TRBV20-1 and TRBJ2-4; D may correspond to TRBD1 or TRBD2 (7 bases each). Germline V gene lookup returns CDR1 DFQATT and CDR2 SNEGSKA (reference sequence). The CDR3 is 14 residues long. V lost 5 bases and J lost 6, with 17 bases in between. DNA for the CDR3: TGCAGTGCTTCCGTTCAGGGGGAGGGAAACATTCAGTACTTC. Protein sequence: CSASVQGEGNIQYF.

This clonotype was observed a handful of times. The chain joins TRBV4-2 to TRBJ1-1, with TRBD1 as a possible D gene (5 bases). Trimming removed 1 base from V and 5 bases from J, with 14 bases in between. The CDR3 totals 15 residues. Looked up from germline, CDR1 is LGHNA and CDR2 is YNFKEQ. In DNA form, the CDR3 reads TGTGCCAGCAGCCAAGGGGTGGGGGTCTCTACTGAAGCTTTCTTT. Amino acid sequence: CASSQGVGVSTEAFF.

Concerning this clonotype itself: Its ends do not fully match the called genes, so a read error is possible. The V and J genes are TRBV27 and TRBJ2-7, with TRBD1 matching 12 bases. Germline assignment: CDR1 MNHEY and CDR2 SMNVEV (reference sequence). The CDR3 length is 15 residues. The CDR3 DNA reads TGTGCCAGCAGTTTAGGGACAGGGGGCAGGTACGAGCGGTACTTC. It encodes CASSLGTGGRYERYF.

There are many counts of this clonotype. The CDR3 DNA follows: TGTGCCAGCAGCCTCTCGGGACAGGGCCGTGACTACGAGCAGTACTTC. Protein sequence: CASSLSGQGRDYEQYF. The chain employs TRBV7-9 and TRBJ2-7, with 9 positions matching TRBD1. The V gene end was trimmed by 5 bases and the J gene end by 3 bases; junction bases not matched to a gene: 11. The germline CDR1 and CDR2 sequences are SEHNR and FQNEAQ (reference sequence). The CDR3 length is 16 residues.

This clonotype was seen ten or more times. The chain couples TRBV4-3 to TRBJ2-7, with D uncertain. V was trimmed by 0 bases and J by 4 bases, leaving 7 bases between them. The CDR3 spans 13 residues. The germline gives CDR1 LGHNA, CDR2 YSLEER. DNA for the CDR3: TGCGCCAGCAGCCAAGACCGCCCGTACGAGCAGTACTTC. Translation: CASSQDRPYEQYF.

For this clonotype: Possible read error: a much larger clone is one base away. This rearrangement joins TRBV29-1 to TRBJ2-7; TRBD1 agrees at 7 bases. V was pared by 3 bases and J by 2 bases, with 10 bases of the junction left unmatched. Per germline, CDR1 SQVTM and CDR2 ANQGSEA. This CDR3 has 15 residues. DNA for the CDR3: TGCAGCGTTGAGTTTGGTACAGGGGAAACCTACGAGCAGTACTTC. It specifies CSVEFGTGETYEQYF.

There are a few counts of this clonotype. The CDR3 does not end in the conserved phenylalanine or tryptophan, so this is likely a read error. The rearrangement links TRBV4-3 to TRBJ2-5, with a tentative D call TRBD2 (6 bases). The germline gives CDR1 LGHNA, CDR2 YSLEER. The CDR3 loop spans 15 amino acids. V was trimmed by 2 bases and J by 4 bases, leaving 14 bases between them. The CDR3 loop reads CASSQSPGLGETQYS. Written as DNA, the CDR3 is TGCGCCAGCAGCCAATCTCCGGGACTGGGAGAGACCCAGTACTCC.

This clonotype was observed a few times. The chain employs TRBV4-2 and TRBJ1-2; D may be TRBD1 (6 bases). Germline CDR1 is LGHNA and CDR2 is YNFKEQ. This CDR3 is built from 15 residues. V shed 0 bases and J shed 2 bases, with 10 bases lying between them. DNA of the CDR3: TGTGCCAGCAGCCAAGACCGGGGGCTAAACTATGGCTACACCTTC. Translating gives CASSQDRGLNYGYTF.

This clonotype was seen more than once but under ten times. V and J are TRBV12-3 or TRBV12-4 and TRBJ1-1; 8 nucleotides match TRBD1. V was pared by 5 bases and J by 1 base, with 3 bases of the junction left unmatched. The CDR3 has 14 amino acids. CDR3 nucleotide sequence: TGTGCCAGCAGTCCGACAGGGGAGAACACTGAAGCTTTCTTT. Protein product: CASSPTGENTEAFF.

There are a few counts of this clonotype. This chain joins TRBV2 and TRBJ1-2, with D uncertain. This CDR3 region has 16 residues. Between the trimmed V and J ends, which lost 2 bases and 4 bases, there was a span of 17 bases. CDR1 and CDR2 from the germline V gene are SNHLY and FYNNEI. The DNA for the CDR3 is TGTGCCAGCAGTGAAAGGTGGCCAGCGAGTTTCTATGGCTACACCTTC. It specifies CASSERWPASFYGYTF.

Points on this clonotype: Being one base from a much bigger clone, this may be a read error. J is TRBJ2-4 and V is TRBV28, with a tentative D call TRBD2 (5 bases). This CDR3 has 15 amino acids. The V gene's germline CDR1 is MDHEN and CDR2 SYDVKM. The CDR3 DNA sequence: TGTGCCAGCAGTTTTCGGGGATCTGCCAGAAACATTCAGTACTTC. This sequence encodes CASSFRGSARNIQYF.

The chain uses TRBV12-3 or TRBV12-4 and TRBJ2-7; 13 bases align to TRBD2. This CDR3 has 16 residues. Trimming at V came to 1 base and at J to 5 bases, leaving 5 bases not matched to a gene. CDR3 nucleotide sequence: TGTGCCAGCAGTTTAGGGACTAGCGGGAGTGTAAACGAGCAGTACTTC. This gives the protein CASSLGTSGSVNEQYF.